The 17 T cell receptor beta chains below come from one sample, sequenced in a study of blood T cell repertoires in COVID-19. Sequencing was performed with immunoSEQ multiplex PCR; in TCRdb, only in-frame clones are kept and a portion is missing. The repertoire holds approximately 100,000 clones, with nearly 90% as singletons. The sequencing input was peripheral blood. Receptor source: a man between 65 and 79 years old with acute or convalescent COVID-19.

The chain joins TRBV5-5 to TRBJ2-7; possible D gene TRBD2, 5 bases. Germline V gene data show CDR1 as SGHKS and CDR2 as YYEKEE (reference sequence). CDR3 length: 16 amino acids. The V gene lost 4 bases and the J gene lost 5 bases, with 22 bases spanning the gap. The CDR3 loop is CASSTGPFRIGDEQYF. CDR3 sequence (DNA): TGTGCCAGCAGCACCGGGCCGTTCCGTATCGGGGACGAGCAGTACTTC. The variable domain in full, completed from reference TRBV5-5 and TRBJ2-7, reads DAGVTQSPTHLIKTRGQQVTLRCSPISGHKSVSWYQQVLGQGPQFIFQYYEKEERGRGNFPDRFSARQFPNYSSELNVNALLLGDSALYLCASSTGPFRIGDEQYFGPGTRLTVT.

Remarks on this clone: The limits of the CDR3 on the DNA are not certain, so only TCRdb's listed CDR3 is given. The chain carries TRBV28 and TRBJ1-1. The germline CDR1 and CDR2 sequences are MDHEN and SYDVKM. The CDR3 spans 14 residues, counting both ends. CDR3 in amino acids: CASSSSGGYTEAFF.

This clone has more than one count but fewer than ten. The chain is built from TRBV21-1 and TRBJ1-4; the table names TRBD1, a call not compared with the DNA. TRBV21-1 has pseudogene status. The CDR3 loop spans 12 amino acids. The CDR3 region has the DNA TGTGCCACCTATCAGGGGAATGAAAAACTGTTTTTT. Translation gives CATYQGNEKLFF.

The chain recombines TRBV4-1 with TRBJ2-7; tentatively, D is TRBD2 (5 bases). The CDR3 runs 15 residues. Trimming cost V 1 base and J 7 bases, with 17 bases left between them. CDR1 is MGHRA and CDR2 is YSYEKL in the germline V gene. The CDR3 is CASSQGHTHPGEQYF. DNA of the CDR3: TGCGCCAGCAGCCAAGGACACACCCATCCGGGGGAGCAGTACTTC.

The chain carries TRBV13 and TRBJ2-5, with 7 bases lining up with TRBD1. J was trimmed by 2 bases and V by 4 bases; bases with no gene match: 7. This CDR3 is built from 15 residues. CDR1 and CDR2 (germline): PRHDT, FYEKMQ (reference sequence). CDR3 coding DNA: TGTGCCAGCAGCTCAAAGGGACAGACTCAAGAGACCCAGTACTTC. It codes for CASSSKGQTQETQYF.

The rearrangement joins TRBV2 to TRBJ1-1, with TRBD1 as a possible D gene (5 bases). CDR1 is SNHLY, CDR2 FYNNEI, per germline. The CDR3 length is 15 residues. The V end lost 3 bases, the J end lost 0 bases, and 11 bases lay between the germline ends. CDR3 in DNA: TGTGCCAGCAGTGACCTGACAGTGATGAACACTGAAGCTTTCTTT. It yields the protein CASSDLTVMNTEAFF.

This clone is a singleton in its sample. This chain connects TRBV28 to TRBJ1-4; the match to TRBD1 covers 8 bases. This CDR3 has 16 residues. The V gene end was trimmed by 4 bases and the J gene end by 8 bases; junction bases not matched to a gene: 12. The germline V gene encodes CDR1 MDHEN and CDR2 SYDVKM. For the CDR3, the DNA is TGTGCCAGCAGTTCGGGCAGGGGGCGCATTTGGGAAAAACTGTTTTTT. Encoded protein: CASSSGRGRIWEKLFF. The full variable domain, rest sourced from reference TRBV28 and TRBJ1-4, is DVKVTQSSRYLVKRTGEKVFLECVQDMDHENMFWYRQDPGLGLRLIYFSYDVKMKEKGDIPEGYSVSREKKERFSLILESASTNQTSMYLCASSSGRGRIWEKLFFGSGTQLSVL.

The V gene is TRBV4-1, the J gene TRBJ2-5; D may be TRBD2 (5 bases). CDR1 MGHRA and CDR2 YSYEKL come from the germline V gene. The CDR3 consists of 13 residues. The V gene lost 4 bases and the J gene lost 5 bases, with 11 bases spanning the gap. CDR3 in DNA: TGCGCCAGCAGCCTCCAACTAGGGGAGACCCAGTACTTC. Its protein product is CASSLQLGETQYF.

This clone has only one observation. The rearrangement links TRBV30 to TRBJ2-2; 8 nucleotides line up with TRBD2. This CDR3 contains 15 residues. CDR1 is GTSNPN, CDR2 SVGIG, per germline (reference sequence). V was clipped by 5 bases and J by 0 bases; unmatched bases: 5. The DNA for the CDR3 is TGTGCCTGGTCTCTGGGACTAGCGAACACCGGGGAGCTGTTTTTT. Translating it yields CAWSLGLANTGELFF.

This chain connects TRBV7-9 to TRBJ2-3, with 8 positions matching TRBD1. V lost 5 bases and J lost 0; bases outside the gene matches: 4. The germline CDR1 and CDR2 sequences are SEHNR and FQNEAQ (reference sequence). The CDR3 has 15 residues. The CDR3 bases are TGTGCCAGCAGCGAAGGGACAGGTAGCACAGATACGCAGTATTTT. Amino acid sequence: CASSEGTGSTDTQYF. Full variable domain (remainder filled in from reference TRBV7-9 and TRBJ2-3): DTGVSQNPRHKITKRGQNVTFRCDPISEHNRLYWYRQTLGQGPEFLTYFQNEAQLEKSRLLSDRFSAERPKGSFSTLEIQRTEQGDSAMYLCASSEGTGSTDTQYFGPGTRLTVL.

The chain recombines TRBV30 with TRBJ2-7; no clear D gene. Trimming pared 6 bases from V and 4 bases from J, leaving 13 bases between. Germline CDR1 is GTSNPN and CDR2 is SVGIG (reference sequence). The CDR3 runs to 12 residues. This CDR3 is CACTKNEYEQYF. CDR3 coding DNA: TGTGCCTGTACGAAGAACGAGTACGAGCAGTACTTC. Filled out from reference TRBV30 and TRBJ2-7, the complete variable domain reads SQTIHQWPATLVQPVGSPLSLECTVEGTSNPNLYWYRQAAGRGLQLLFYSVGIGQISSEVPQNLSASRPQDRQFILSSKKLLLSDSGFYLCACTKNEYEQYFGPGTRLTVT.

CDR3 nucleotide sequence: TGTGCCATCAGTCACGACAGGGACACTGAAGCTTTCTTT. Translating it yields CAISHDRDTEAFF. The chain carries TRBV10-3 and TRBJ1-1; TRBD1 matches 7 bases. Trimming removed 5 bases from V and 3 bases from J; junction bases left unmatched: 3. In germline, CDR1 is ENHRY, CDR2 SYGVKD. The CDR3 loop spans 13 amino acids.

In its sample, this clone was seen a few times. The chain uses TRBV18 and TRBJ2-7; maybe TRBD1 (5 bases). CDR1 and CDR2 from the germline V gene are KGHSH and LQKENI. V was trimmed by 2 bases and J by 2 bases, leaving 13 bases between them. The CDR3 has 15 amino acids. CDR3 region: CASSPAGFDTYEQYV. The CDR3 DNA is TGTGCCAGCTCACCAGCAGGGTTTGATACCTACGAGCAGTACGTC.

The CDR3 protein is CSVDKSGVGTDTQYF. CDR3 in DNA: TGCAGCGTTGACAAAAGCGGGGTCGGCACAGATACGCAGTATTTT. The chain has TRBV29-1 and TRBJ2-3; 7 nucleotides agree with TRBD2. This CDR3 is 15 amino acids long. J lost 1 base, V lost 3 bases, and 7 bases had no gene match. The germline CDR1 and CDR2 sequences are SQVTM and ANQGSEA.

The CDR3 sequence is CASFAGYRDTIYF. As DNA, the CDR3 is TGTGCCAGTTTCGCAGGGTATCGGGACACCATATATTTT. The rearrangement joins TRBV19 to TRBJ1-3, with D possibly matching TRBD1 (5 bases). Germline V gene data show CDR1 as LNHDA and CDR2 as SQIVND (reference sequence). CDR3 length equals 13 residues. V was clipped by 8 bases and J by 8 bases, with 16 bases between them. Combining the CDR3 with reference TRBV19 and TRBJ1-3 gives the whole variable domain DGGITQSPKYLFRKEGQNVTLSCEQNLNHDAMYWYRQDPGQGLRLIYYSQIVNDFQKGDIAEGYSVSREKKESFPLTVTSAQKNPTAFYLCASFAGYRDTIYFGEGSWLTVV.

The rearrangement joins TRBV5-1 to TRBJ2-2; D ambiguous. This CDR3 is 17 amino acids long. Per the germline V gene, CDR1 is SGHRS and CDR2 is YFSETQ. The V and J ends lost 0 bases and 4 bases respectively, with 16 bases between them. The CDR3 DNA sequence: TGCGCCAGCAGCTTGGAAGGTCCGATAGAGGCCACCGGGGAGCTGTTTTTT. Residues: CASSLEGPIEATGELFF.

The chain joins TRBV5-1 to TRBJ2-2, with D perhaps matching TRBD1 (5 bases). CDR1 is SGHRS and CDR2 is YFSETQ in the germline V gene. Trimming took off 4 bases at V and 3 bases at J, with 16 bases between the two ends. The CDR3 sequence is 16 residues long. CDR3 bases: TGCGCCAGCAGCATAGACACCCCAGGGTACACCGGGGAGCTGTTTTTT. Translated: CASSIDTPGYTGELFF.